The clone carrying this TCR beta chain was recorded many times. As yet, its antigen is unknown. CDR1 MDHEN and CDR2 SYDVKM come from the germline V gene. The CDR3 length is 16 residues. The J segment lost 3 bases and the V segment lost 0 bases, leaving 5 bases of the junction unmatched. The data originate from a study of T cells in Graves' hyperthyroidism and ophthalmopathy. Points from the study as a whole: Most thyroid clonotypes that were expanded above 0.001 also turned up in blood. Researchers report that a 13 V-J model separated ophthalmopathy from stable hyperthyroidism. Ophthalmopathy was model-predicted a median about six months pre-onset.

The study enrolled patients aged 18 to 65 with newly diagnosed hyperthyroidism of under 2 months' duration. The TCR beta CDR3 regions underwent amplification using RNA transcripts as the source. Using the HTBI primer set, a first-round RT-PCR was run on the TCR CDR3. In TCRdb, the multiplex PCR reads were re-called with MiXCR into one record per CDR3 protein. The repertoire includes hundreds of thousands of distinct CDR3 sequences, around 15% of them detected once, and more than 8.5% sits in the top ten. The receptor comes from a woman aged 18-35 years with Graves' hyperthyroidism. The sample was blood. The chain combines TRBV28 with TRBJ2-7; TRBD2 agrees at 10 bases. CDR3 sequence reads: CASSLWPSGSFYEQYF. The CDR3 DNA is TGTGCCAGCAGTTTATGGCCTAGCGGGAGTTTCTACGAGCAGTACTTC. The variable domain in full, completed from reference TRBV28 and TRBJ2-7, reads DVKVTQSSRYLVKRTGEKVFLECVQDMDHENMFWYRQDPGLGLRLIYFSYDVKMKEKGDIPEGYSVSREKKERFSLILESASTNQTSMYLCASSLWPSGSFYEQYFGPGTRLTVT.